This TCR beta chain was sequenced in a study of identical twins. Remarks on this clonotype: Its antigen is undetermined.

TCRdb re-called the 5' RACE reads with MiXCR, one entry per CDR3 protein. The table lists hundreds of thousands of distinct CDR3 sequences, 8.5% to 9% of them singletons, with around 0.95% in the top ten. Regarding the study as a whole: Models underestimated TCR alpha sharing (out-of-frame) in monozygotic twins.

V shed 7 bases and J 6 bases; nucleotides not matched to a gene: 15. CDR1 and CDR2 from the germline V gene are MDHEN and SYDVKM. This CDR3 comprises 16 residues. The same data also contributed to another study, on yellow fever vaccine responses in identical twins.

The source of this sequence is a woman aged 18-29 years in good health. Material: PBMCs. This chain connects TRBV28 to TRBJ2-5, with TRBD2 matching over 9 bases. CDR3 sequence (DNA): TGTGCCAGCATGGAGGCTAGCGGGGCCATCGGGAAGACCCAGTACTTC. Residues: CASMEASGAIGKTQYF.